This T cell receptor (beta chain) was profiled in a study of chemoradiotherapy in HPV16-positive cancers. Method: immunoSEQ multiplex PCR; TCRdb's copy keeps in-frame clones and lacks some. The table lists just over 15,000 clones, roughly 80% of them singletons. Germline lookup yields CDR1 LGHNA and CDR2 YNFKEQ. V dropped 0 bases and J dropped 7 bases, with 13 bases sitting between them. The CDR3 contains 16 residues. Study-level results: The functional HPV-specific definition rests on just a couple of HPV16-positive patients. During treatment, candidate HPV-specific clones and E7-related motifs expanded in tumor.

Points on this clone: The antigen is undetermined.

The chain recombines TRBV4-2 with TRBJ1-6, with D uncertain. This sample was obtained from a patient who underwent chemoradiotherapy. This clonotype was obtained from a human donor with HPV-associated anogenital cancer. The CDR3 nucleotides are TGTGCCAGCAGCCAAGACTGGACGGTCGGAAATTCACCCCTCCACTTT. Translated: CASSQDWTVGNSPLHF.